The 10 T cell receptor beta chains in this list originate from one sample, sequenced in a study of Graves' ophthalmopathy and Graves' hyperthyroidism. Amplified TCR beta CDR3 regions were obtained using RNA transcripts as template. The library came from an HTBI-primed first-round RT-PCR and a second-round multiplex PCR. MiXCR, applied by TCRdb to the multiplex PCR reads, yields one record per CDR3 protein. Among 57,000 or so distinct CDR3 sequences listed, less than 65% were seen once. The sample was peripheral blood. The receptor set was obtained from an adult woman with Graves' ophthalmopathy.

By sample share, this clonotype is medium-sized (0.01 to 0.1%). This sequence joins TRBV29-1 and TRBJ2-1; no firm D call. Germline V lookup: CDR1 SQVTM, CDR2 ANQGSEA. The ends were cut back, 5 bases at V and 0 bases at J, with 8 bases in the middle. CDR3 length: 13 residues. CDR3: CSVPVSSYNEQFF. CDR3 nucleotide sequence: TGCAGCGTTCCAGTAAGCTCCTACAATGAGCAGTTCTTC.

Concerning this clonotype itself: Because the CDR3 is missing its conserved closing phenylalanine or tryptophan, this is likely a read error. The chain combines TRBV7-2 with TRBJ2-1; D remains ambiguous. There are 14 residues in the CDR3. Germline V gives CDR1 SGHTA, CDR2 FQGNSA. V was cut by 0 bases and J by 8 bases, with 11 bases left in between. DNA for the CDR3: TGTGCCAGCAGCTTAGCCTGGGCTGACGATGAGCAGTTCTTA. Translation gives CASSLAWADDEQFL.

This clonotype was seen at least ten times. V is TRBV19 and J is TRBJ1-4, with TRBD1 matching over 8 bases. The CDR3 extends over 13 amino acids. The J segment lost 7 bases and the V segment lost 4 bases, leaving 2 bases of the junction unmatched. CDR1 and CDR2 from the germline V gene are LNHDA and SQIVND (reference sequence). This chain's CDR3 is CASSKQGVEKLFF. The CDR3 bases are TGTGCCAGTAGTAAACAGGGGGTTGAAAAACTGTTTTTT.

The rearrangement uses TRBV9 and TRBJ1-2; no definite D call. This CDR3 region has 16 residues. The germline gives CDR1 SGDLS, CDR2 YYNGEE. Trimming removed 1 base at V and 4 bases at J, with 17 bases between. The CDR3 DNA follows: TGTGCCAGCAGCGTATTAGGCCTAGGAAAGACCTATGGCTACACCTTC. Protein product: CASSVLGLGKTYGYTF.

In its sample, this clonotype was seen many times. The V gene is TRBV30, the J gene TRBJ1-5; D is perhaps TRBD1 (5 bases). V gave up 1 base and J gave up 3 bases, with 10 bases separating them. From germline, CDR1 is GTSNPN and CDR2 SVGIG (reference sequence). The CDR3 has 14 amino acids. The CDR3 protein is CAWSAGTDNQPQHF. DNA for the CDR3: TGTGCCTGGAGTGCTGGGACGGACAATCAGCCCCAGCATTTT.

This clonotype was seen at least ten times. The CDR3 bases are TGCGCCAGCCGAACAGGGGGCGCATCTGGAAACACCATATATTTT. Translating gives CASRTGGASGNTIYF. J is TRBJ1-3 and V is TRBV5-1; 9 nucleotides line up with TRBD1. This CDR3 is built from 15 residues. The V gene's germline CDR1 is SGHRS and CDR2 YFSETQ. V trimming: 7 bases; J trimming: 1 base; junction bases outside the gene matches: 6.

This clonotype was seen ten or more times. The chain links TRBV6-1 to TRBJ2-5, with D uncertain. Germline CDR1 and CDR2: MNHNS and SASEGT. CDR3 size: 14 residues. The germline V and J ends were trimmed by 3 bases and 4 bases, with 12 bases remaining between them. The CDR3 region is CASSESLAGETQYF. CDR3 bases: TGTGCCAGCAGTGAGAGCCTCGCCGGAGAGACCCAGTACTTC.

The V gene is TRBV20-1, the J gene TRBJ2-7; 7 bases line up with TRBD1. Unmatched junction bases numbered 4, after V lost 8 bases and J lost 3 bases. CDR3 length: 11 amino acids. The V gene's germline CDR1 is DFQATT and CDR2 SNEGSKA (reference sequence). In DNA, the CDR3 is TGCAGTCTACAGGGGATCTACGAGCAGTACTTC. It codes for CSLQGIYEQYF.

The chain couples TRBV5-4 to TRBJ2-5; D is uncertain. The CDR3 sequence is 11 residues long. The V gene's germline CDR1 is SGHNT and CDR2 YYREEE (reference sequence). Trimming took off 1 base at V and 9 bases at J, with 7 bases between the two ends. Here the CDR3 DNA reads TGTGCCAGCAGCTTGAACCGGGCCCAGTACTTC. It encodes CASSLNRAQYF.

This clonotype was picked up many times. This could be a read error, since a much larger clone is one nucleotide away. The chain uses TRBV11-2 and TRBJ2-5; 8 positions match TRBD2. There are 16 residues in the CDR3. CDR1 is SGHAT and CDR2 is FQNNGV in the germline V gene. The DNA for the CDR3 is TGTGCCAGCAGCTTAGCAGGGGCGGGAGGAGTAGAGACCCAGCACTTC. Protein: CASSLAGAGGVETQHF.